This T cell receptor (beta chain) was documented in a study of T cell responses to AZD1222 COVID-19 vaccine. Data came from immunoSEQ multiplex PCR; TCRdb stores just in-frame clones and leaves some out. The profile shows 69,000 or so clones, 70% to 90% of them singletons. Comment on this clone: Its target is unknown.

Notes on the study in general: Clonal diversity was possibly underestimated, and the donors were mostly white British, with more females.

The V gene's germline CDR1 is LNHDA and CDR2 SQIVND (reference sequence). V lost 6 bases to trimming and J lost 6 bases; unmatched junction nucleotides: 5. This CDR3 is 13 amino acids long. The clonotype comes from an adult who received the AZD1222 COVID-19 vaccine. Sequenced here: peripheral blood, sampled 28 days after the second AZD1222 dose. The gene calls are TRBV19 and TRBJ1-2; TRBD1 aligns across 9 bases. CDR3 residues: CASRPQGADGYTF. For the CDR3, the DNA is TGTGCCAGTAGACCACAGGGGGCGGATGGCTACACCTTC.